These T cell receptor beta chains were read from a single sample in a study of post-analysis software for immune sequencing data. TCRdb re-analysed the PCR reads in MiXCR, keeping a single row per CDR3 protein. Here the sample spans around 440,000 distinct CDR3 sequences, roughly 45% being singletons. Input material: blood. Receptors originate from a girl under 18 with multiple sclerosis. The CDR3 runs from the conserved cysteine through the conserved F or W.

CASRSLAGGLHTQYF,TRBV12-3/TRBV12-4,TRBJ2-3
CASSFKAGAEAFQETQYF,TRBV5-6,TRBJ2-5
CASRTGEAFF,TRBV12-3/TRBV12-4,TRBJ1-1
CASSFLTSGHNEQFF,TRBV5-1,TRBJ2-1
CASSPDGRRGNEQFF,TRBV5-1,TRBJ2-1
CSARSTSGEFYEQYF,TRBV20-1,TRBJ2-7
CASSYGQGAQNEQFF,TRBV7-2,TRBJ2-1
CSVERAGAGGTQYF,TRBV29-1,TRBJ2-5
CASSLEGPGTEAFF,TRBV7-9,TRBJ1-1
CSARGVTDTGELFF,TRBV20-1,TRBJ2-2
CASSRTAQETQYF,TRBV9,TRBJ2-5
CASSFYPMNTGELFF,TRBV7-3,TRBJ2-2
CASSVAAKNIQYF,TRBV12-3/TRBV12-4,TRBJ2-4
CASAGPGPTFSIYEQYF,TRBV11-2,NA
CASSPGQGVRSAGTDTQYF,TRBV6-1,TRBJ2-3
CASSRETSGRAKETQYF,TRBV4-2,TRBJ2-5
CASSRRGHEQFF,TRBV12-3/TRBV12-4,TRBJ2-1
CATSRDRQGYEQYF,TRBV15,TRBJ2-7
CASSSDRETYEQYF,TRBV5-1,NA
CASSRAVQGYTF,TRBV7-9,TRBJ1-2
CASSGKLDVALNEQFF,TRBV5-1,TRBJ2-1
CASSLNPGQGETQYF,TRBV7-2,TRBJ2-5
CASSPGRAMNTEAFF,TRBV7-6,TRBJ1-1
CASSQDLVGVTGELFF,TRBV4-3,TRBJ2-2
CASTRALGTGELFF,TRBV12-3/TRBV12-4,TRBJ2-2
CASSPQGIAGDEQFF,TRBV5-5,TRBJ2-1
CSVRTSPGTDTQYF,TRBV29-1,TRBJ2-3
CASRTSGTGGGYTF,TRBV5-1,TRBJ1-2
CASSFWGSSYNEQFF,TRBV28,TRBJ2-1
CASSQDPGFYEQYF,TRBV4-1,TRBJ2-7
CASSYSAGAGSYNEQYF,TRBV6-5,NA
CSASHAYEQYF,TRBV20-1,TRBJ2-7
CASSTGTDKETQYF,TRBV5-1,TRBJ2-5
CSANGKGALIETQYF,TRBV20-1,TRBJ2-5
CASSLELQGGYEQYF,TRBV5-1,TRBJ2-7
CASSQGGSGLYTYEQYF,TRBV12-3/TRBV12-4,NA
CASSLQGYETQYF,TRBV14,TRBJ2-5
CASSQKFLAGGANSYNEQFF,TRBV4-2,TRBJ2-1
CASSSTGGIYGYTF,TRBV5-1,TRBJ1-2
CASSFSGALRSYEQYF,TRBV7-2,TRBJ2-7
CATGRTSGATDTQYF,TRBV10-3,TRBJ2-3
CASSQDHTLGGYTF,TRBV14,TRBJ1-2
CASSPPWPGANVLTF,TRBV12-3/TRBV12-4,TRBJ2-6
CSARGVRSYEQYF,TRBV20-1,TRBJ2-7
CASSSLVGGGTFQETQYF,TRBV7-9,TRBJ2-5
CASSLEGSSGNQPQHF,TRBV7-2,TRBJ1-5
CATRLAGGPEQYF,TRBV27,TRBJ2-7
CASSLAEGTLDEQYF,TRBV7-9,TRBJ2-7
CSARGPDTALREQYF,TRBV20-1,TRBJ2-7
CASSLDLGINYEQYF,TRBV5-1,TRBJ2-7
CASSPPRREGLATQYF,TRBV13,TRBJ2-3
CASSFISGETQYF,TRBV27,TRBJ2-5
CASSGTTVSTDTQYF,TRBV7-2,TRBJ2-3
CASSPITTRVGAQFF,TRBV5-5,TRBJ2-1
CASVRTGTPGSNEQFF,TRBV27,TRBJ2-1
CSVSGFTEAFF,TRBV29-1,TRBJ1-1